The present TCR beta chain was sequenced within a study of beta chain features in type 1 diabetes. The collection from each donor was one heparinised blood draw averaging about 116 mL. Findings of the study overall: Among patients with Type 1 diabetes, TCRB CDR3s were moderately but significantly shorter in every one of the four CD4+ subsets. Patients with type 1 diabetes carried fewer insertions and had more deletions at their VDJ junctions. Whatever favoring of shorter templates PCR might show would apply equally to patients and controls. An over-representation of cells with high TCR expression could result from cDNA sequencing.

The sequenced template was cDNA made from the entire isolated RNA. Libraries were prepared by immunoSEQ multiplex PCR; TCRdb keeps only in-frame clonotypes and omits some of them. Among under 300,000 clones listed, around 24% were seen once. V was clipped by 3 bases and J by 3 bases; unmatched bases: 2. This CDR3 is 14 amino acids long. From germline, CDR1 is SEHNR and CDR2 FQNEAQ (reference sequence). Details on this clone: The target antigen is unknown.

The sequenced sample was naive CD4+ T cells from blood. The TCR was taken from a woman in her 30s with type 1 diabetes. The chain employs TRBV7-9 and TRBJ2-7, with TRBD2 matching 10 bases. Here the CDR3 DNA reads TGTGCCAGCAGCTTCCAGCGGGAGGGCTACGAGCAGTACTTC. Amino acids: CASSFQREGYEQYF.